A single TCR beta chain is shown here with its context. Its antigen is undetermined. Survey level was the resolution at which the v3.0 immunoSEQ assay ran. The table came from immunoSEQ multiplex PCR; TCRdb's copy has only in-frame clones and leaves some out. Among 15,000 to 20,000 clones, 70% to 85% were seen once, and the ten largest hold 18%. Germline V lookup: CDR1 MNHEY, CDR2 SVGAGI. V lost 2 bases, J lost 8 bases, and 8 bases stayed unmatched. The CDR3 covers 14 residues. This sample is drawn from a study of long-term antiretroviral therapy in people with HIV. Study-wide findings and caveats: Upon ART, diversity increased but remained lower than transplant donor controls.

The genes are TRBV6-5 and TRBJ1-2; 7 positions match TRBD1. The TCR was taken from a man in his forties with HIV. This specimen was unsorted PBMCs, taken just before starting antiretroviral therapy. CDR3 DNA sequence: TGTGCCAGCAGTTACCCGGGACAGCGAGGAGGCTACACCTTC. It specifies CASSYPGQRGGYTF.